Shown below are 15 T cell receptor beta chains from a single sample sequenced in a study of neurological immune-mediated disorders. One entry per CDR3 protein results from TCRdb running MiXCR on the 5' RACE reads. The sample carries about 29,000 distinct CDR3 sequences, about 12% recorded once. The sample comprised PBMCs. The receptors shown here come from a woman in her fifties or sixties in good health.

This clonotype showed up many times. The rearrangement links TRBV5-1 to TRBJ1-2; possible D gene TRBD1, 6 bases. V lost 7 bases and J 4 bases, leaving 17 bases between the germline ends. Germline CDR1 reads SGHRS; CDR2 reads YFSETQ. The CDR3 totals 14 residues. CDR3 residues: CASSNGGGGYGYTF. The CDR3 DNA reads TGCGCCAGCTCTAACGGGGGCGGAGGCTATGGCTACACCTTC. The full variable domain, in which reference TRBV5-1 and TRBJ1-2 provide the parts outside the CDR3, is KAGVTQTPRYLIKTRGQQVTLSCSPISGHRSVSWYQQTPGQGLQFLFEYFSETQRNKGNFPGRFSGRQFSNSRSEMNVSTLELGDSALYLCASSNGGGGYGYTFGSGTRLTVV.

The chain links TRBV20-1 to TRBJ1-5; maybe TRBD1 (6 bases). Germline assignment: CDR1 DFQATT and CDR2 SNEGSKA (reference sequence). The CDR3 totals 15 residues. The V and J ends lost 3 bases and 4 bases respectively, with 16 bases between them. The CDR3 DNA reads as TGCAGTGCTAGGATCGGGGGGCGACTTAATCAGCCCCAGCATTTT. Its translation: CSARIGGRLNQPQHF.

The chain employs TRBV9 and TRBJ1-2; D ambiguous. Trimming took 3 bases from V and 2 from J, leaving 8 bases between them. Germline loops: CDR1 SGDLS, CDR2 YYNGEE. The length of the CDR3 is 13 residues. The DNA for the CDR3 is TGTGCCAGCAGCGCCCCTGGGAACTATGGCTACACCTTC. Its translation: CASSAPGNYGYTF.

This clonotype has a count of ten or more. This rearrangement joins TRBV4-1 to TRBJ2-5, with unresolved D. There are 18 residues in the CDR3. CDR1 is MGHRA and CDR2 is YSYEKL in the germline V gene. The germline V and J ends were trimmed by 1 base and 4 bases, with 22 bases remaining between them. The CDR3 DNA is TGCGCCAGCAGCCAAGTGGGTCCTTACCTTACCAGAGGAGAGACCCAGTACTTC. This encodes CASSQVGPYLTRGETQYF.

This clonotype was counted ten times or more. This rearrangement joins TRBV4-3 to TRBJ2-2; D gene ambiguous. With 6 bases removed from V and 0 bases from J, the gap between germline ends came to 8 bases. CDR3 length: 14 amino acids. Per germline, CDR1 LGHNA and CDR2 YSLEER. Here the CDR3 reads CASRPLSNTGELFF. In DNA form, the CDR3 reads TGCGCCAGCAGGCCCTTATCGAACACCGGGGAGCTGTTTTTT.

The table lists this clonotype with many counts. The chain links TRBV5-1 to TRBJ2-1; perhaps TRBD2 as D (6 bases). This CDR3 spans 12 amino acids. CDR1 and CDR2 (germline): SGHRS, YFSETQ. The V end lost 0 bases, the J end lost 9 bases, and 7 bases lay between the germline ends. The CDR3 DNA reads as TGCGCCAGCAGCTTGGTGGAGGGTGAGCAGTTCTTC. This gives the protein CASSLVEGEQFF.

This clonotype was recorded many times. The chain uses TRBV20-1 and TRBJ1-4; D possibly corresponds to TRBD1 (6 bases). Trimming pared 5 bases from V and 2 bases from J, leaving 12 bases between. The CDR3 loop spans 14 amino acids. Germline V gene lookup returns CDR1 DFQATT and CDR2 SNEGSKA (reference sequence). The CDR3 region is CSAWVGATNEKLFF. CDR3 bases: TGCAGTGCTTGGGTGGGGGCCACTAATGAAAAACTGTTTTTT.

This clonotype was counted at least ten times. V usage is TRBV6-2 or TRBV6-3 and J usage is TRBJ2-1; 9 bases fit TRBD2. After removal of 1 base from V and 3 bases from J, the junction contained 4 bases not matched to a gene. Per germline, CDR1 MNHEY and CDR2 SVGEGT. The CDR3 length is 16 residues. The CDR3 nucleotides read TGTGCCAGCAGTTACTTGCGGGGGGGCCTCTACAATGAGCAGTTCTTC. Residues: CASSYLRGGLYNEQFF.

This clonotype was seen repeatedly, ten times or more. V and J are TRBV7-8 and TRBJ2-5; maybe TRBD1 (5 bases). Trimming took 3 bases from V and 2 from J, leaving 10 bases between them. The CDR3 is 14 amino acids. Germline V CDR1 and CDR2: SGHVS, FQNEAQ. The DNA for the CDR3 is TGTGCCAGCAGCTTCACGACAGAACAAGAGACCCAGTACTTC. Its translation: CASSFTTEQETQYF.

This clonotype was recorded many times. The genes are TRBV5-5 and TRBJ1-2; D is ambiguous. CDR3 length equals 14 residues. V lost 0 bases and J lost 2, with 8 bases in between. CDR1 and CDR2 from the germline V gene are SGHKS and YYEKEE (reference sequence). In nucleotides, the CDR3 is TGTGCCAGCAGCTTGGGAGGGATCAACTATGGCTACACCTTC. It specifies CASSLGGINYGYTF.

This clonotype was counted many times. The rearrangement joins TRBV11-2 to TRBJ1-5; TRBD1 agrees at 8 bases. Germline-derived CDR1 and CDR2 are SGHAT and FQNNGV. Unmatched junction bases numbered 1, after V lost 4 bases and J lost 2 bases. This CDR3 spans 14 amino acids. The CDR3 region has the DNA TGTGCCAGCAGCTGGGGACAGGGCAATCAGCCCCAGCATTTT. Its translation is CASSWGQGNQPQHF.

In this sample, this clonotype turned up many times. This chain connects TRBV7-2 to TRBJ2-3; D not resolved. Trimming took off 5 bases at V and 5 bases at J, with 11 bases between the two ends. Germline values: CDR1 SGHTA, CDR2 FQGNSA. This CDR3 contains 13 residues. The CDR3 loop reads CASSDGQGDTQYF. The CDR3, as DNA: TGTGCCAGCAGCGACGGGCAAGGAGATACGCAGTATTTT.

This clonotype came up many times. The rearrangement joins TRBV7-6 to TRBJ2-7, with TRBD1 identical over 9 bases. Looked up from germline, CDR1 is SGHVS and CDR2 is FNYEAQ. This CDR3 is 13 amino acids long. The V and J ends lost 5 bases and 6 bases, in that order; junction bases with no gene match: 5. The CDR3 region is CASSPTGGFEQYF. The CDR3 bases are TGTGCCAGCAGCCCAACAGGGGGCTTCGAGCAGTACTTC.

This clonotype was seen many times. This rearrangement joins TRBV5-1 to TRBJ2-7, with D hard to call. Germline lookup yields CDR1 SGHRS and CDR2 YFSETQ. V lost 0 bases, J lost 2 bases, and 6 bases lay in between. The CDR3 covers 13 residues. The CDR3 DNA is TGCGCCAGCAGCTTGGCGGCCACCTACGAGCAGTACTTC. Protein: CASSLAATYEQYF.

This clonotype was seen ten or more times. The V and J genes are TRBV5-6 and TRBJ1-1, with TRBD1 as a possible D gene (5 bases). CDR3 length: 14 amino acids. With 3 bases removed from V and 6 bases from J, the gap between germline ends came to 15 bases. Germline CDR1 reads SGHDT; CDR2 reads YYEEEE. The CDR3 here is CASSSTAPRAEAFF. CDR3 DNA: TGTGCCAGCAGCTCGACAGCCCCCCGGGCTGAAGCTTTCTTT.